The rows below give T cell receptor beta chains drawn from one sample of a study of shared clonotypes between healthy human individuals. Data came from immunoSEQ multiplex PCR; TCRdb stores just in-frame clones and leaves some out. The data show around 700,000 clones, around 72% seen once. The specimen was memory CD4+ T cells sorted from blood. These receptors were collected from a woman in her 30s in good health. Both conserved end residues are part of each CDR3. The D gene is left open where the match is weak. Rows give clone size only sometimes, using once, few, many, or a class for an expanded clone.

abundance: .
d_gene: TRBD2
v_gene: TRBV5-1
j_gene: TRBJ2-1
CDR3nt: TGCGCCAGCAAACTAGCGGGAGGCTACAATGAGCAGTTCTTC
CDR3aa: CASKLAGGYNEQFF

abundance: many
d_gene: TRBD1
v_gene: TRBV4-2
j_gene: TRBJ1-3
CDR3nt: TGTGCCAGCAGCCAAGGCCTAAGGACAGGGGGCTCCTCCTCTGGAAACACCATATATTTT
CDR3aa: CASSQGLRTGGSSSGNTIYF

abundance: many
d_gene: .
v_gene: TRBV7-2
j_gene: TRBJ1-5
CDR3nt: TGTGCCAGCAGCCTACAGGGTGGTAGCAATCAGCCCCAGCATTTT
CDR3aa: CASSLQGGSNQPQHF

abundance: .
d_gene: .
v_gene: TRBV6-1
j_gene: TRBJ1-2
CDR3nt: TGTGCCAGCAGTCAACAGGTCTATGGCTACACCTTC
CDR3aa: CASSQQVYGYTF

abundance: few
d_gene: TRBD1
v_gene: TRBV28
j_gene: TRBJ1-2
CDR3nt: TGTGCCAGCCACGGGGCAGGGGGCCCGCGGTTTGGCTACACCTTC
CDR3aa: CASHGAGGPRFGYTF

abundance: .
d_gene: .
v_gene: TRBV27
j_gene: TRBJ1-2
CDR3nt: TGTGCCAGCATCCCGAGGGTCAACTATGGCTACACCTTC
CDR3aa: CASIPRVNYGYTF

abundance: .
d_gene: .
v_gene: TRBV30
j_gene: TRBJ1-2
CDR3nt: TGTGCCTGGAGTGGAGGGGCAGGGGGCTACACCTTC
CDR3aa: CAWSGGAGGYTF

abundance: .
d_gene: .
v_gene: TRBV5-6
j_gene: TRBJ2-7
CDR3nt: TGTGCCAGCAGCTTGGATGCGGAAGGCGAGCAGTACTTC
CDR3aa: CASSLDAEGEQYF

abundance: .
d_gene: TRBD2
v_gene: TRBV11-2
j_gene: TRBJ2-3
CDR3nt: TGTGCCAGCAGCTCCTCGACTAGCGGGAGGAGGGATACGCAGTATTTT
CDR3aa: CASSSSTSGRRDTQYF

abundance: .
d_gene: .
v_gene: TRBV19
j_gene: TRBJ1-4
CDR3nt: TGTGCCAGTAGCGACAGTAGGGATGAAAAACTGTTTTTT
CDR3aa: CASSDSRDEKLFF

abundance: .
d_gene: .
v_gene: TRBV14
j_gene: TRBJ2-7
CDR3nt: TGTGCCAGCAGCCAAGATCGAAGAGGTTCCTACGAGCAGTACTTC
CDR3aa: CASSQDRRGSYEQYF

abundance: .
d_gene: .
v_gene: TRBV7-8
j_gene: TRBJ2-3
CDR3nt: TGTGCCAGCAGCTTGACCCCTGGGCAGGGAGATACGCAGTATTTT
CDR3aa: CASSLTPGQGDTQYF

abundance: .
d_gene: .
v_gene: TRBV5-4
j_gene: TRBJ2-2
CDR3nt: TGTGCCAGCAGCTTCTCGGCGGAGACCGGGGAGCTGTTTTTT
CDR3aa: CASSFSAETGELFF

abundance: once
d_gene: TRBD1
v_gene: TRBV5-1
j_gene: TRBJ1-5
CDR3nt: TGCGCCAGCAGCACCGGGACAGAAAATCAGCCCCAGCATTTT
CDR3aa: CASSTGTENQPQHF

abundance: .
d_gene: .
v_gene: TRBV7-3
j_gene: TRBJ1-1
CDR3nt: TGTGCCAGCAGCTTAACAAATGTGAACACTGAAGCTTTCTTT
CDR3aa: CASSLTNVNTEAFF

abundance: .
d_gene: .
v_gene: TRBV2
j_gene: TRBJ2-3
CDR3nt: TGTGCCAGCACCCGGGAACGCACAGATACGCAGTATTTT
CDR3aa: CASTRERTDTQYF

abundance: many
d_gene: .
v_gene: TRBV19
j_gene: TRBJ2-3
CDR3nt: TGTGCTATTGGTCGGGGAAGGGAGCACGCAGATACGCAGTATTTT
CDR3aa: CAIGRGREHADTQYF

abundance: .
d_gene: .
v_gene: TRBV27
j_gene: TRBJ1-2
CDR3nt: TGTGCCAGCAGTTTATCAGGGCTCTATGGCTACACCTTC
CDR3aa: CASSLSGLYGYTF

abundance: .
d_gene: TRBD2
v_gene: TRBV7-9
j_gene: TRBJ2-1
CDR3nt: TGTGCCAGCAGCTTAGTACTAGCGGGAGGCAAGCAGTTCTTC
CDR3aa: CASSLVLAGGKQFF

abundance: .
d_gene: .
v_gene: TRBV7-2
j_gene: TRBJ1-5
CDR3nt: TGTGCCAGCAGCTTATTAGGAATCGGTGGCAATCAGCCCCAGCATTTT
CDR3aa: CASSLLGIGGNQPQHF

abundance: .
d_gene: TRBD1
v_gene: TRBV6-1
j_gene: TRBJ1-2
CDR3nt: TGTGCCAGCAACAAAAGAGGACAGGGGTTTGACTACACCTTC
CDR3aa: CASNKRGQGFDYTF

abundance: .
d_gene: TRBD1
v_gene: TRBV6-5
j_gene: TRBJ2-7
CDR3nt: TGTGCCAGCAGTCCCACAGGGGTAAGCTCCTACGAGCAGTACTTC
CDR3aa: CASSPTGVSSYEQYF

abundance: .
d_gene: TRBD2
v_gene: TRBV18
j_gene: TRBJ2-1
CDR3nt: TGTGCCAGCTCACCAGCGGGGGGCTTAGTGTTCTTC
CDR3aa: CASSPAGGLVFF

abundance: .
d_gene: .
v_gene: TRBV5-1
j_gene: TRBJ2-7
CDR3nt: TGCGCCAGCAGCCCTTCGGGACAACTCTACGAGCAGTACTTC
CDR3aa: CASSPSGQLYEQYF

abundance: many
d_gene: .
v_gene: TRBV19
j_gene: TRBJ1-5
CDR3nt: TGTGCCAGCAAGGGGGATAGCAATCAGCCCCAGCATTTT
CDR3aa: CASKGDSNQPQHF

abundance: .
d_gene: .
v_gene: TRBV6-5
j_gene: TRBJ2-1
CDR3nt: TGTGCCAGCAGTTTGTGGGTCAGGGGCTACAATGAGCAGTTCTTC
CDR3aa: CASSLWVRGYNEQFF

abundance: .
d_gene: TRBD1
v_gene: TRBV29-1
j_gene: TRBJ1-4
CDR3nt: TGCAGCGTTACAACAGGGGAAAAAAAACTGTTTTTT
CDR3aa: CSVTTGEKKLFF